The rows below give T cell receptor beta chains drawn from one sample of a study of CD8 T cells in ankylosing spondylitis. TCRdb re-called the 5' RACE reads with MiXCR, one entry per CDR3 protein. The sample shows hundreds of thousands of distinct CDR3 sequences, more than 25% of them seen only once. Sequencing was done on a sample of blood, either unsorted or a sorted T cell fraction (not recorded which). The source is a male donor with ankylosing spondylitis. The CDR3 runs from the conserved cysteine through the conserved F or W. The order of the fields is CDR3 length, V gene, CDR3 protein.

cdr3_length: 13; v_call: TRBV20-1; cdr3_aa: CSASLEAYNEQFF
cdr3_length: 17; v_call: TRBV7-2; cdr3_aa: CASSLTSPQISSNEQFF
cdr3_length: 13; v_call: TRBV20-1; cdr3_aa: CSAHREIDTEAFF
cdr3_length: 14; v_call: TRBV5-1; cdr3_aa: CASSVGQQNTEAFF
cdr3_length: 15; v_call: TRBV11-2; cdr3_aa: CASSLDPGSQETQYF
cdr3_length: 15; v_call: TRBV7-9; cdr3_aa: CASSKDRPGTGELFF
cdr3_length: 14; v_call: TRBV20-1; cdr3_aa: CSARLDRGRYEQYF
cdr3_length: 18; v_call: TRBV4-2; cdr3_aa: CASSQKILAGDHTGELFF
cdr3_length: 14; v_call: TRBV20-1; cdr3_aa: CSALDSGATNEQFF
cdr3_length: 18; v_call: TRBV15; cdr3_aa: CATSREVVSGDLDNEQFF
cdr3_length: 12; v_call: TRBV29-1; cdr3_aa: CSVMRERSEQFF
cdr3_length: 15; v_call: TRBV20-1; cdr3_aa: CSASGTSGAANEQFF
cdr3_length: 14; v_call: TRBV12-3/TRBV12-4; cdr3_aa: CASRPRTSGNEQFF
cdr3_length: 16; v_call: TRBV4-2; cdr3_aa: CASTQNSGQGNYGYTF